The sequence of this T cell receptor beta chain was determined in a study of blood T cell repertoires in COVID-19. Generated by immunoSEQ multiplex PCR, the TCRdb table keeps only in-frame clones and is missing some. The sample records around 300,000 clones, about 89% being singletons. The V gene's germline CDR1 is SEHNR and CDR2 FQNEAQ (reference sequence). The V gene end was trimmed by 1 base and the J gene end by 4 bases; junction bases not matched to a gene: 3. The CDR3 is 16 residues long. The sequenced sample was PBMCs or T cells enriched from blood (not recorded which). This clonotype was sampled from a woman aged 40 to 49 who had recovered from COVID-19. V usage is TRBV7-9 and J usage is TRBJ2-3; the match to TRBD2 covers 12 bases. The CDR3 here is CASSLGRLAGADTQYF. Written as DNA, the CDR3 is TGTGCCAGCAGCTTAGGTCGACTAGCGGGAGCAGATACGCAGTATTTT.